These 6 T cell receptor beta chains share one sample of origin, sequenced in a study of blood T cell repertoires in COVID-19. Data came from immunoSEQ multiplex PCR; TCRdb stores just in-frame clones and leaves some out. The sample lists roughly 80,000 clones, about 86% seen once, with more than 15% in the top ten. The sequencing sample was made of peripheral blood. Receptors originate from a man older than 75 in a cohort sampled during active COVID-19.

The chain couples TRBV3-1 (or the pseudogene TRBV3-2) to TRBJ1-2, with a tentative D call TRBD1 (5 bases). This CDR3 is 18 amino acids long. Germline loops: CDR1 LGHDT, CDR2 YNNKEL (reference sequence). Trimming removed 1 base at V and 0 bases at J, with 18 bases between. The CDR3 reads CASSQGGLGSLANYGYTF. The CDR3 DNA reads TGTGCCAGCAGCCAAGGGGGACTTGGGAGCTTAGCTAACTATGGCTACACCTTC.

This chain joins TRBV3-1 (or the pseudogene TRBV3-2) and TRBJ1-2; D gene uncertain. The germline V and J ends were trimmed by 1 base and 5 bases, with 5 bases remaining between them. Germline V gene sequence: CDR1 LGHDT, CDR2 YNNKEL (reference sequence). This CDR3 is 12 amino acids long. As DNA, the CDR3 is TGTGCCAGCAGCCAAGGAGATTATGGCTACACCTTC. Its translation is CASSQGDYGYTF.

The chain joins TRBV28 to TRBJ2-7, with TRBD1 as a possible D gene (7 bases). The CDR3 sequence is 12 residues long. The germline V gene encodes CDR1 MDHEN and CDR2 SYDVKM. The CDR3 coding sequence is TGTGCCAGCAGTCCTCGGGTCGCAGGGGGGCACGTC. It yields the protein CASSPRVAGGHV.

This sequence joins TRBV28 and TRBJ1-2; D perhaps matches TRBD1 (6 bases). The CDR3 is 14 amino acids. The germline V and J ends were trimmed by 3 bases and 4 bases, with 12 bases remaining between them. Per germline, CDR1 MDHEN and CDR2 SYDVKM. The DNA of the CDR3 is TGTGCCAGCAGTTTGTCCGCCAGGGGCTATGGCTACACCTTC. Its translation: CASSLSARGYGYTF.

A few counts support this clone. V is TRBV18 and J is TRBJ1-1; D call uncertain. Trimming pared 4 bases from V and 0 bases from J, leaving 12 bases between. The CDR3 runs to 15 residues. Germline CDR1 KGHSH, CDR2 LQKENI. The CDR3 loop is CASSRTREVNTEAFF. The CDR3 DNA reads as TGTGCCAGCTCACGGACGAGGGAAGTGAACACTGAAGCTTTCTTT. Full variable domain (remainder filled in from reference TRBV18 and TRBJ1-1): NAGVMQNPRHLVRRRGQEARLRCSPMKGHSHVYWYRQLPEEGLKFMVYLQKENIIDESGMPKERFSAEFPKEGPSILRIQQVVRGDSAAYFCASSRTREVNTEAFFGQGTRLTVV.

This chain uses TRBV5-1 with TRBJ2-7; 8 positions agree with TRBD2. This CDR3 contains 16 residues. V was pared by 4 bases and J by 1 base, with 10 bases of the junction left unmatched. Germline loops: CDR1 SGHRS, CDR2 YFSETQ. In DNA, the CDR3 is TGCGCCAGCAGCCCAGACGGGGGGGGTTCGTCCTACGAGCAGTACTTC. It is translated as CASSPDGGGSSYEQYF.